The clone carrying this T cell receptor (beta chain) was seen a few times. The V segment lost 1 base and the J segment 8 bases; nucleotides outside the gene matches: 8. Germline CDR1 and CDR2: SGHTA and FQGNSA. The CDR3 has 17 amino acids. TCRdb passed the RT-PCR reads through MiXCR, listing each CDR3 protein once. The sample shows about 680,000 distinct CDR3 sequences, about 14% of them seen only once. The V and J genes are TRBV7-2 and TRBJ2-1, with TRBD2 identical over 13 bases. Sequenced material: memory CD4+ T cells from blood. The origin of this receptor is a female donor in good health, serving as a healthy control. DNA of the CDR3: TGTGCCAGCAGCTTAGGGGGGACTAGCGGGATAGATTATGAGCAGTTCTTC. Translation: CASSLGGTSGIDYEQFF.